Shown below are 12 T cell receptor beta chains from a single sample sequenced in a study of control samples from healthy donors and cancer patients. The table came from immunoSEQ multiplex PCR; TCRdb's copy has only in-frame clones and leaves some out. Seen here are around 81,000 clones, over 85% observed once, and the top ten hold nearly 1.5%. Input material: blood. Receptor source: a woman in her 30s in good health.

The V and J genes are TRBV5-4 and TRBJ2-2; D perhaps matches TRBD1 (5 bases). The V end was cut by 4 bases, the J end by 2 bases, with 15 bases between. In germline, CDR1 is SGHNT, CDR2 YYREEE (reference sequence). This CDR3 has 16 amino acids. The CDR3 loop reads CASSHSNDRNTGELFF. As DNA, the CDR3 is TGTGCCAGCAGCCATTCCAATGACAGAAACACCGGGGAGCTGTTTTTT.

For the CDR3, the DNA is TGTGCCAGCAGCGGACTAGCGGGGAGCACAGATACGCAGTATTTT. Amino acids: CASSGLAGSTDTQYF. This chain uses TRBV9 with TRBJ2-3; 11 bases agree with TRBD2. This CDR3 region has 15 residues. V lost 3 bases to trimming and J lost 0 bases; unmatched junction nucleotides: 0. Germline V gene lookup returns CDR1 SGDLS and CDR2 YYNGEE.

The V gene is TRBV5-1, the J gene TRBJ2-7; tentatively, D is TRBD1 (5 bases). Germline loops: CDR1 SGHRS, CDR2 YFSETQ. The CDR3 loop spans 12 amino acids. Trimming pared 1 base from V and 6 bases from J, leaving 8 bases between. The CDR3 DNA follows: TGCGCCAGCAGCTTGTTAGGGGCCGAGCAGTACTTC. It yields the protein CASSLLGAEQYF.

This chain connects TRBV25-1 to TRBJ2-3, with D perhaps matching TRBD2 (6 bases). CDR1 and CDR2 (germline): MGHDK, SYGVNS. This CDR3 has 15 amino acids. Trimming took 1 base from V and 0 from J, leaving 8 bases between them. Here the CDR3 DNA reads TGTGCCAGCAGTGAATTGGAGGGTAGCACAGATACGCAGTATTTT. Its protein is CASSELEGSTDTQYF.

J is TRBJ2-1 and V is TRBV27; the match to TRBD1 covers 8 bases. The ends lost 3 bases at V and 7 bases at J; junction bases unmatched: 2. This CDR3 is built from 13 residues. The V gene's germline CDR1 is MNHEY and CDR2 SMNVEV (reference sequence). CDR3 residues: CASSFRTGNEQFF. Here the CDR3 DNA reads TGTGCCAGCAGTTTTCGGACAGGGAATGAGCAGTTCTTC.

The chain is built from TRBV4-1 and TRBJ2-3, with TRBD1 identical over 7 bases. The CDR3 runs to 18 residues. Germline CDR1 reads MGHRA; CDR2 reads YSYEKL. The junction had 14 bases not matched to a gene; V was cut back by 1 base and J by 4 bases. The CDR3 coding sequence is TGCGCCAGCAGCCAAGTCCCGGACAGGCTCCTTGGAGCAGATACGCAGTATTTT. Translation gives CASSQVPDRLLGADTQYF.

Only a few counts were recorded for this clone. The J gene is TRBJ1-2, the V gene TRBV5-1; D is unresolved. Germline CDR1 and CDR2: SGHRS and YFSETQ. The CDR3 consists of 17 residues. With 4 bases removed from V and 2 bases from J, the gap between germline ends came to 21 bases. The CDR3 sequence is CASSPYSQYQGNYGYTF. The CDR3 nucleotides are TGCGCCAGCAGCCCGTACTCCCAATATCAAGGGAACTATGGCTACACCTTC.

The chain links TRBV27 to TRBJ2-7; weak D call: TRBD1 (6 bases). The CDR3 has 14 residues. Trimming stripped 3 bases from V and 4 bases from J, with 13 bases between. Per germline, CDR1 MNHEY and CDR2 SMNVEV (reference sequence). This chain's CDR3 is CASSLVQGTYEQYF. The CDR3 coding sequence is TGTGCCAGCAGTTTGGTACAGGGCACTTACGAGCAGTACTTC.

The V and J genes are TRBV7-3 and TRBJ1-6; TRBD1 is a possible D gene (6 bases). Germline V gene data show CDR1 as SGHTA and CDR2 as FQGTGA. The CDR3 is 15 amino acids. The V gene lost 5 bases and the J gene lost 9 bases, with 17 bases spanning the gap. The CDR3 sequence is CASSQGPGESSPLHF. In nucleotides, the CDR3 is TGTGCCAGCAGCCAGGGCCCAGGGGAAAGTTCACCCCTCCACTTT.

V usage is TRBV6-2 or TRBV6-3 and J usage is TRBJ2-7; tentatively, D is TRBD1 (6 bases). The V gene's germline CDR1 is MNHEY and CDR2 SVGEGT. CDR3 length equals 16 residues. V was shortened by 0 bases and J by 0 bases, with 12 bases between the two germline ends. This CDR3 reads CASSYSRGQSSYEQYF. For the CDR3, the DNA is TGTGCCAGCAGTTACTCGAGAGGACAGAGCTCCTACGAGCAGTACTTC.

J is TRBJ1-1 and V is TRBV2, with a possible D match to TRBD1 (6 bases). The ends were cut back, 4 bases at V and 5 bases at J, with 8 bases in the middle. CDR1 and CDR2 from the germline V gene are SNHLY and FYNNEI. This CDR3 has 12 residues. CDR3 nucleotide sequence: TGTGCCAGCAGTGGAACAGGGACTGAAGCTTTCTTT. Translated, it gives CASSGTGTEAFF.

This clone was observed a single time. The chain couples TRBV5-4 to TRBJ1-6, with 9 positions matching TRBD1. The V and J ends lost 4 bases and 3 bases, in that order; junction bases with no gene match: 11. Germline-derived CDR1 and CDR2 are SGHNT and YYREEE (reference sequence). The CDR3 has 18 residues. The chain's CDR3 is CASSQDRGSALYNSPLHF. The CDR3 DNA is TGTGCCAGCAGCCAAGACAGGGGGTCGGCGCTCTATAATTCACCCCTCCACTTT.